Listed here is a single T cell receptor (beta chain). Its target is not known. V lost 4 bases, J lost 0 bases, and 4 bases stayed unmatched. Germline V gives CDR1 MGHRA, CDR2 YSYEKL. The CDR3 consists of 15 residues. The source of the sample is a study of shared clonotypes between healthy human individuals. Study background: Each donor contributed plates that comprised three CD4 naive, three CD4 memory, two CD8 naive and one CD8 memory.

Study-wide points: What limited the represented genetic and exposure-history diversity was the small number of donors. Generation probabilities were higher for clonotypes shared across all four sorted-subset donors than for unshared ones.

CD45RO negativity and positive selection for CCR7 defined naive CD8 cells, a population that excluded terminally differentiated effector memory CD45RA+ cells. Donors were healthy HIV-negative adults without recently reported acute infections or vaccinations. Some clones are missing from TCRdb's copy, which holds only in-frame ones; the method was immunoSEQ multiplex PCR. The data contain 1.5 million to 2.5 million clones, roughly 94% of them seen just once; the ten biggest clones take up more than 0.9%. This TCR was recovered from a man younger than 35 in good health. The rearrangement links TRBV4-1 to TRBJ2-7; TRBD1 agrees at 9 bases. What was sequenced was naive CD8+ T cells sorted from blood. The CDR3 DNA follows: TGCGCCAGCAGCCTGGGACAGGGAAGCTCCTACGAGCAGTACTTC. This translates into CASSLGQGSSYEQYF.